This T cell receptor (beta chain) was recorded in a study of tumor-infiltrating lymphocytes in primary liver carcinoma. Study-wide points: The 250 largest clones made up significantly more of tumor than blood repertoires (p = 0.039).

This clonotype came up many times. Antigen unknown. Germline V lookup: CDR1 SGHAT, CDR2 FQNNGV. V was cut by 8 bases and J by 5 bases, with 15 bases left in between. The CDR3 runs 13 residues. Both blood RNA, taken from unsorted whole blood, and germline DNA were extracted. Starting from 400 to 500 ng of total RNA, TCR beta cDNA was produced with a primer in the constant region. The TCR beta library was amplified through three nested multiplex PCR rounds in a modified ARM-PCR procedure. The two initial PCR rounds, around 11 cycles each, used TRBV1-TRBV30 forward and C-beta reverse primers. TCRdb redid the calling of the multiplex PCR reads with MiXCR, one entry per CDR3 protein. The sample contains hundreds of thousands of distinct CDR3 sequences, 50% to 75% of which appear only once.

This TCR was recovered from a woman in her thirties with primary liver carcinoma and hepatitis B virus infection. The sequenced sample was peripheral blood. The V and J genes are TRBV11-2 and TRBJ2-5; D possibly corresponds to TRBD1 (6 bases). CDR3 DNA: TGTGCCAGCCGGGGACCAACAGGGGAGACCCAGTACTTC. Translated: CASRGPTGETQYF. Combining the CDR3 with reference TRBV11-2 and TRBJ2-5 gives the whole variable domain EAGVAQSPRYKIIEKRQSVAFWCNPISGHATLYWYQQILGQGPKLLIQFQNNGVVDDSQLPKDRFSAERLKGVDSTLKIQPAKLEDSAVYLCASRGPTGETQYFGPGTRLLVL.